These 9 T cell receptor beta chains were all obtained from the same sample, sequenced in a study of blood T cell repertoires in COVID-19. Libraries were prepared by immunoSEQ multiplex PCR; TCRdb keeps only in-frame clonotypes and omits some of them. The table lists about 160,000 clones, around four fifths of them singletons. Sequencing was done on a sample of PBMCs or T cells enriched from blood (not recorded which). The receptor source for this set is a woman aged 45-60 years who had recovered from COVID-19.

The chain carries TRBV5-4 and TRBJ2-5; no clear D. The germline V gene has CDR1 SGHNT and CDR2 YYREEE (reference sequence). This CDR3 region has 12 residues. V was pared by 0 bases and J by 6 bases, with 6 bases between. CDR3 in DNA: TGTGCCAGCAGCTTGGATGAGAAGACCCAGTACTTC. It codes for CASSLDEKTQYF.

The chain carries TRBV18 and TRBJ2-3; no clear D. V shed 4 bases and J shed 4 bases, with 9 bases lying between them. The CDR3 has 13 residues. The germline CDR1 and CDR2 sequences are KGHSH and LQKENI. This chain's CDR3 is CASSHSEADTQYF. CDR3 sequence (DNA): TGTGCCAGCTCACACTCTGAGGCAGATACGCAGTATTTT. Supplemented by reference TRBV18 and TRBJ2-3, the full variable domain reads NAGVMQNPRHLVRRRGQEARLRCSPMKGHSHVYWYRQLPEEGLKFMVYLQKENIIDESGMPKERFSAEFPKEGPSILRIQQVVRGDSAAYFCASSHSEADTQYFGPGTRLTVL.

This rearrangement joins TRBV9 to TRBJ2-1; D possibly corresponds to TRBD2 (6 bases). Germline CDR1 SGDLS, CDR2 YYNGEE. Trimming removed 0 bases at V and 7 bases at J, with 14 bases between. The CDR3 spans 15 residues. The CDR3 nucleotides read TGTGCCAGCAGCGTAGATTGGTGGGGGAGGAATGAGCAGTTCTTC. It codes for CASSVDWWGRNEQFF.

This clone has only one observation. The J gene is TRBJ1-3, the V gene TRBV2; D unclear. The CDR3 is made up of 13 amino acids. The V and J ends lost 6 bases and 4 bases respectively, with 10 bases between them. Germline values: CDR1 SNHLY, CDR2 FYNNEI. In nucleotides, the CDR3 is TGTGCCAGCAGCGGGGTGGGAGGAAACACCATATATTTT. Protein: CASSGVGGNTIYF.

As DNA, the CDR3 is TGTGCCAGCAGCTTAGCTCCGGGACTAGCGGGGGGCACCAACTACGAGCAGTACTTC. Translating gives CASSLAPGLAGGTNYEQYF. This chain connects TRBV7-9 to TRBJ2-7, with 15 bases that match TRBD2. The CDR3 loop spans 19 amino acids. After removal of 0 bases from V and 3 bases from J, the junction contained 9 bases not matched to a gene. Per the germline V gene, CDR1 is SEHNR and CDR2 is FQNEAQ (reference sequence).

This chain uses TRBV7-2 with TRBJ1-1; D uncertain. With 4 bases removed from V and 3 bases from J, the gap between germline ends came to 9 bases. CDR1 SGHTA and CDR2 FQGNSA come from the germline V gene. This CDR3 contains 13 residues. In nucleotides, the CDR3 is TGTGCCAGCAGCTACCAAGCGGACACTGAAGCTTTCTTT. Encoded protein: CASSYQADTEAFF. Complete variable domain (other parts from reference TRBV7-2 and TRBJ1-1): GAGVSQSPSNKVTEKGKDVELRCDPISGHTALYWYRQSLGQGLEFLIYFQGNSAPDKSGLPSDRFSAERTGGSVSTLTIQRTQQEDSAVYLCASSYQADTEAFFGQGTRLTVV.

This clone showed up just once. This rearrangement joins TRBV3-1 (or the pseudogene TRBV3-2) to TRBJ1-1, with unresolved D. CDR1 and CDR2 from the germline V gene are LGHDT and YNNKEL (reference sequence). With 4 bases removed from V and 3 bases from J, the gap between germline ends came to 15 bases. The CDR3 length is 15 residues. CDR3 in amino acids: CASSPMAEAYTEAFF. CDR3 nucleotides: TGTGCCAGCAGCCCGATGGCGGAGGCTTACACTGAAGCTTTCTTT.

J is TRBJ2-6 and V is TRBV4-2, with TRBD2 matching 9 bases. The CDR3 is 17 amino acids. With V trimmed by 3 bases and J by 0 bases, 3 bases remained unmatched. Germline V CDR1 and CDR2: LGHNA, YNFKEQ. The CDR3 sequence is CASSQELAGSGANVLTF. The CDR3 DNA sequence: TGTGCCAGCAGCCAGGAACTAGCGGGCTCTGGGGCCAACGTCCTGACTTTC.

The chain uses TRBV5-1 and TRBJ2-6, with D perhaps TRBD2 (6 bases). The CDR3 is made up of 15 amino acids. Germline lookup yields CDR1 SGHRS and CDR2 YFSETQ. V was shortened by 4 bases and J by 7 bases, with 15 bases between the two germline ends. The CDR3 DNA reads TGCGCCAGCAGCATGGAAAGGGGAGGAGCCAACGTCCTGACTTTC. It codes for CASSMERGGANVLTF. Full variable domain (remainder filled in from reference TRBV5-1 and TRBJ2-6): KAGVTQTPRYLIKTRGQQVTLSCSPISGHRSVSWYQQTPGQGLQFLFEYFSETQRNKGNFPGRFSGRQFSNSRSEMNVSTLELGDSALYLCASSMERGGANVLTFGAGSRLTVL.